The sequence of this T cell receptor (beta chain) was determined in a study of shared clonotypes between healthy human individuals. Study-level information: Each donor's CD8 memory used one plate, CD8 naive two, each CD4 subset three. Study outcomes and limitations: Collection of samples was limited to blood; tissue repertoires likely differ.

In this sample, this clone turned up once. Its antigen remains unidentified. Other DNA sequences in this specimen translate into the identical CDR3. Only in-frame clones appear in the TCRdb table, and some are missing; sequencing was by immunoSEQ multiplex PCR. Of millions of clones listed, more than 80% were seen once; the top ten hold 0.3% to 0.4%. Per germline, CDR1 SGDLS and CDR2 YYNGEE. CDR3 length equals 14 residues. V was pared by 1 base and J by 2 bases, with 7 bases between. It was into CD45RA+ naive and CD45RA-negative memory subsets that the CD4+ cells were split. The chain joins TRBV9 to TRBJ1-5; D gene unclear. Sequencing was performed on naive CD4+ T cells from PBMCs. Subset denoted: CD45RA+ positively selected. The sequence derives from a man between 18 and 29 years old in good health. Some clones in this sample may be carry-over from other donors' samples. The CDR3 protein is CASSVTGGNQPQHF. Written as DNA, the CDR3 is TGTGCCAGCAGCGTAACCGGGGGCAATCAGCCCCAGCATTTT.